This T cell receptor beta chain was sequenced in a study of liver allograft versus peripheral blood T cells. Study-wide background: The study compared liver allograft T cell receptor repertoires against peripheral blood repertoires of liver transplant recipients. Study-level points and caveats: Liver allografts reportedly held T cell receptor repertoires unlike those in peripheral blood.

Concerning this clonotype itself: Its antigen remains unidentified.

This CDR3 contains 14 residues. Deletions cut 8 bases from V and 0 bases from J, with 13 bases between. The germline V gene has CDR1 MNHNS and CDR2 SASEGT. Using its own MiXCR run on the reads, TCRdb lists one record per CDR3 protein. This table holds 2,500 to 3,500 distinct CDR3 sequences, under 20% found once. The receptor's source is a human patient who had a liver transplant. The graft donor may have given rise to some T cells. The V call is TRBV6-1, the J call TRBJ1-1; D is undetermined. The CDR3 reads CASSGKRMNTEAFF. DNA for the CDR3: TGTGCCAGCTCGGGGAAGCGGATGAACACTGAAGCTTTCTTT.